Here is one T cell receptor (beta chain) with its context. The antigen is unknown. These data belong to a study of OX40 agonist ivuxolimab in advanced cancers. Overall study findings and caveats: CD8+ T cells showed, on average, more clonal expansion than CD4+ cells. CD4+ and CD8+ T cells in blood underwent clonal expansion by week 6 at 0.1 to 3.0 mg/kg. Antigen targets of the expanded peripheral T cells went undetermined.

Patients had blood sampled at baseline and again on cycle 4 day 1 and cycle 7 day 1. The data were produced by immunoSEQ multiplex PCR, yet TCRdb's version contains in-frame clones alone and is incomplete. The sample carries about 84,000 clones, roughly 89% recorded once. V gave up 2 bases and J gave up 5 bases; unmatched junction bases: 18. Per the germline V gene, CDR1 is SGHTA and CDR2 is FQGTGA. The CDR3 extends over 19 amino acids. The receptor comes from an adult with an advanced solid tumor such as melanoma, head and neck, liver or kidney cancer. Specimen: CD4+ or CD8+ T cells sorted from blood, collected in a trial of the OX40 agonist ivuxolimab. V usage is TRBV7-3 and J usage is TRBJ2-3; 8 nucleotides line up with TRBD2. CDR3 residues: CASSLYGGFREGRGDTQYF. The CDR3 DNA follows: TGTGCCAGCAGCTTATACGGAGGTTTTCGGGAGGGCCGGGGAGATACGCAGTATTTT.